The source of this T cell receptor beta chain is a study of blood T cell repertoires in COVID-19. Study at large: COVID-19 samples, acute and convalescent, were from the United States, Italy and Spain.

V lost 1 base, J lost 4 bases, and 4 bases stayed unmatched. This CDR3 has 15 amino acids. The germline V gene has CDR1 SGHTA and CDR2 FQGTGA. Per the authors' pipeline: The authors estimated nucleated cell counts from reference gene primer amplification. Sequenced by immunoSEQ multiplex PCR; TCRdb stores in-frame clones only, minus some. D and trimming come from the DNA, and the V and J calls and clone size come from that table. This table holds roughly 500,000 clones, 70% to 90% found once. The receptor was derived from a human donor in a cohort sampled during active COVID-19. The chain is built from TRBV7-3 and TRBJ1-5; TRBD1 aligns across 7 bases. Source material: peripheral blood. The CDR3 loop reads CASSLRQGPNQPQHF. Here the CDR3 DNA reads TGTGCCAGCAGCTTAAGACAGGGCCCGAATCAGCCCCAGCATTTT.